This is a list of T cell receptor beta chains from one sample in a study of blood T cell repertoires in COVID-19. Using immunoSEQ multiplex PCR, the repertoire was profiled, and TCRdb retains in-frame clones only, with some absent. The profile covers about 410,000 clones, with about 90% appearing a single time and less than 2% taken by the ten largest. Sequences were obtained from PBMCs or T cells enriched from blood (not recorded which). The receptors stem from a woman aged 30 to 39 who had recovered from COVID-19. CDR3s include the opening cysteine and the closing phenylalanine or tryptophan. The order of the fields is clone size, D gene, V gene, J gene, CDR3 length, CDR3 protein, CDR3 DNA. D genes are given only for firm matches. Not every row has a clone size; where given, it reads once, few, many or a size class.

-	-	TRBV7-2	TRBJ1-1	15	CASSVYRARGTEAFF	TGTGCCAGCAGCGTTTACAGGGCTCGGGGCACTGAAGCTTTCTTT
-	-	TRBV19	TRBJ2-7	11	CASSMGIEQYF	TGTGCCAGTAGTATGGGCATCGAGCAGTACTTC
-	-	TRBV2	TRBJ2-7	19	CASSEARRKDRDFPYEQYF	TGTGCCAGCAGTGAAGCGCGGAGAAAGGACAGAGATTTTCCCTACGAGCAGTACTTC
-	TRBD1	TRBV2	TRBJ1-2	16	CASSNGQGRTNYGYTF	TGTGCCAGCAGTAACGGACAGGGGCGAACTAACTATGGCTACACCTTC
-	-	TRBV5-1	TRBJ1-2	14	CASSLGSSNYGYTF	TGCGCCAGCAGCTTGGGTAGTTCCAACTATGGCTACACCTTC
-	TRBD1	TRBV5-4	TRBJ1-1	15	CASSLDGSAGQEAFF	TGTGCCAGCAGCTTGGATGGGTCGGCGGGACAGGAAGCTTTCTTT
few	TRBD2	TRBV18	TRBJ2-2	13	CASSLGLTGELFF	TGTGCCAGCTCACTGGGACTAACCGGGGAGCTGTTTTTT
-	TRBD2	TRBV7-6	TRBJ2-3	18	CASSPGTSGGRSTDTQYF	TGTGCCAGCAGCCCTGGGACTAGCGGGGGCCGTAGCACAGATACGCAGTATTTT
once	-	TRBV7-9	TRBJ2-7	13	CASSRDGRREQYF	TGTGCCAGCAGCCGGGACGGGAGACGCGAGCAGTACTTC
-	-	TRBV3-1/TRBV3-2	TRBJ2-2	13	CASSQLMTGELFF	TGTGCCAGCAGCCAACTAATGACCGGGGAGCTGTTTTTT
once	TRBD2	TRBV5-4	TRBJ2-1	14	CASSLWGGSNEQFF	TGTGCCAGCAGCTTATGGGGCGGGAGTAATGAGCAGTTCTTC
-	-	TRBV7-9	TRBJ2-7	13	CASSPKERYEQYF	TGTGCCAGCAGTCCAAAGGAGCGGTACGAGCAGTACTTC
-	TRBD1	TRBV27	TRBJ2-1	14	CASQVAGGYNEQFF	TGTGCCAGCCAGGTCGCAGGGGGCTACAATGAGCAGTTCTTC
-	-	TRBV6-5	TRBJ1-2	16	CASSSIWSRGNYGYTF	TGTGCCAGCAGTTCCATTTGGAGTCGGGGGAACTATGGCTACACCTTC
once	-	TRBV5-6	TRBJ2-3	15	CASSLLAGRKDTQYF	TGTGCCAGCAGCTTGTTGGCGGGTCGGAAAGATACGCAGTATTTT
few	-	TRBV9	TRBJ1-2	13	CASSGQGLYGYTF	TGTGCCAGCAGCGGTCAGGGTCTCTATGGCTACACCTTC
-	-	TRBV12-5	TRBJ2-7	12	CASGLATYEQYF	TGTGCTAGTGGTTTGGCAACCTACGAGCAGTACTTC
-	-	TRBV28	TRBJ1-1	14	CASRVQVVDTEAFF	TGTGCCAGCAGAGTGCAGGTTGTGGACACTGAAGCTTTCTTT
-	-	TRBV11-1	TRBJ2-7	14	CASSYVSGDYEQYF	TGTGCCAGCAGCTATGTGTCGGGGGACTACGAGCAGTACTTC
-	-	TRBV6-2/TRBV6-3	TRBJ1-1	14	CASSTIRMSTEAFF	TGTGCCAGCAGTACCATCAGGATGAGCACTGAAGCTTTCTTT
-	TRBD2	TRBV10-3	TRBJ2-7	15	CAISGRASGPYEQYF	TGTGCCATCAGTGGGCGGGCTAGCGGTCCCTACGAGCAGTACTTC
-	-	TRBV3-1/TRBV3-2	TRBJ1-1	16	CASSRSAGPMNTEAFF	TGTGCCAGCAGCCGATCGGCAGGCCCTATGAACACTGAAGCTTTCTTT
-	-	TRBV11-2	TRBJ2-7	15	CASSLDLRQPYEQYF	TGTGCCAGCAGCTTAGATCTGAGACAACCCTACGAGCAGTACTTC
-	TRBD2	TRBV7-9	TRBJ2-1	12	CASSNGLAGLFF	TGTGCCAGCAGCAACGGACTAGCGGGGTTGTTCTTC
-	-	TRBV27	TRBJ2-7	15	CASSLSRVRTYEQYF	TGTGCCAGCAGTTTATCGAGAGTCCGAACCTACGAGCAGTACTTC
once	-	TRBV5-1	TRBJ1-2	14	CATGEDSWNYGYTF	TGCGCCACGGGTGAAGACTCTTGGAACTATGGCTACACCTTC
once	-	TRBV5-1	TRBJ1-1	12	CASRGHDTEAFF	TGCGCCAGCCGTGGACACGACACTGAAGCTTTCTTT
-	-	TRBV11-2	TRBJ1-3	15	CASSLRSNPGNTIYF	TGTGCCAGCAGCTTACGGTCTAACCCCGGGAACACCATATATTTT
-	TRBD1	TRBV7-6	TRBJ2-3	15	CASSTRTGAADTQYF	TGTGCCAGCAGCACACGGACAGGGGCTGCAGATACGCAGTATTTT
-	-	TRBV18	TRBJ1-2	15	CASSPRAGDNYGYTF	TGTGCCAGCTCACCACGGGCAGGGGACAACTATGGCTACACCTTC
-	-	TRBV3-1/TRBV3-2	TRBJ2-4	15	CASSQDAVTKNIQYF	TGTGCCAGCAGCCAAGATGCGGTAACCAAAAACATTCAGTACTTC
-	-	TRBV1	TRBJ2-7	17	CTSSQARGGPSSYEQYF	TGCACCAGCAGCCAAGCCCGGGGGGGCCCATCTTCCTACGAGCAGTACTTC
-	TRBD2	TRBV3-1/TRBV3-2	TRBJ2-2	17	CASSQAQSGSGGGELFF	TGTGCCAGCAGCCAAGCTCAGAGCGGGAGCGGAGGTGGGGAGCTGTTTTTT
once	-	TRBV6-5	TRBJ1-1	14	CASSHSTGNTEAFF	TGTGCCAGCAGTCACTCGACAGGGAACACTGAAGCTTTCTTT
-	TRBD2	TRBV6-1	TRBJ2-3	19	CASSEAFAGLAGATDTQYF	TGTGCCAGCAGTGAAGCCTTTGCAGGACTAGCGGGTGCCACAGATACGCAGTATTTT
-	-	TRBV6-5	TRBJ1-1	16	CASSYLPGRGNTEAFF	TGTGCCAGCAGTTACCTTCCAGGTCGTGGGAACACTGAAGCTTTCTTT